This T cell receptor (beta chain) was found in a study of cytomegalovirus exposure and HLA in healthy donors (dated by TCRdb to the late 2010s). At the level of the whole study: A later analysis indicated that the roughly 120 validation repertoires were generated on the platform also employed for the roughly 720 repertoires of the first cohort. The study combined high-throughput TCR immunosequencing, statistical association of individual TCRs with disease status, and machine learning to predict cytomegalovirus infection status. In addition to the first cohort of around 670 subjects, a separate validation cohort of 120 different subjects was used. The study was designed to test whether signatures of past pathogen exposure could be identified by cataloging public T cell receptors.

The donors were included in the validation cohort of 120 subjects, a group kept apart from the approximately 650-subject first cohort. Comment on this clone: The clone's antigen remains unknown. It has no much larger one-base neighbor in the sample; base qualities were not kept.

To prepare the library, the immunoSEQ multiplex PCR assay was applied. Processing in the source paper ran as follows. A statistical classification framework was built to diagnose cytomegalovirus status from the catalog of TCR beta chain sequences. The table comes from immuneACCESS by way of TCRdb, which keeps in-frame sequences with V and J called. Part of the clones is missing from these tables; in studies checked, under half for an unresolved V gene and the rest for unknown reasons. Clonal size and the V and J genes are those of that table, whereas D and trimming came from the DNA. Across this sample there are fewer than 85,000 clones, with 94% seen only once. The ten biggest clones cover about 0.6% of the sample. Study-level results and caveats: Subsequent analysis determined that TCRs grouped into clusters in the first cohort also showed a tendency toward co-occurrence across the approximately 120 validation repertoires, and approximately 93% of cluster scores exceeded 0. The study gave a list of 150 to 200 TCR beta chains associated with cytomegalovirus. In vitro tests confirmed that three of the cytomegalovirus-associated TCR beta chains recognize cytomegalovirus antigens. All 120 or so repertoires were used to score co-occurrence in the validation cohort in a later analysis, because that analysis had no HLA typing for the cohort. Across donors, most TCR sequences were observed very rarely, whereas some public TCRs were present in many individuals. According to the authors, the approach could potentially be generalized to other disease states and immunological phenotypes. The classifier was reported to diagnose cytomegalovirus status with high specificity and sensitivity in both the original and validation cohorts.

CDR3 length: 13 amino acids, cysteine to phenylalanine. Only the CDR3 DNA is retained, 39 bases long and in frame from the first base. The germline V gene encodes CDR1 MNHEY and CDR2 SVGAGI. The junction carries 12 bases between V and J, which are trimmed by 6 bases and 4 bases respectively. The sequence joins TRBV6-5 to TRBJ1-2; TRBD1 is possibly the D segment (6 matching bases). The sequenced sample consisted of PBMCs. The origin of this receptor is a woman under 30 in good health and CMV-seronegative. The CDR3 reads as follows: CASSRGQPYGYTF. DNA sequence: TGTGCCAGCAGCCGAGGACAGCCCTATGGCTACACCTTC.